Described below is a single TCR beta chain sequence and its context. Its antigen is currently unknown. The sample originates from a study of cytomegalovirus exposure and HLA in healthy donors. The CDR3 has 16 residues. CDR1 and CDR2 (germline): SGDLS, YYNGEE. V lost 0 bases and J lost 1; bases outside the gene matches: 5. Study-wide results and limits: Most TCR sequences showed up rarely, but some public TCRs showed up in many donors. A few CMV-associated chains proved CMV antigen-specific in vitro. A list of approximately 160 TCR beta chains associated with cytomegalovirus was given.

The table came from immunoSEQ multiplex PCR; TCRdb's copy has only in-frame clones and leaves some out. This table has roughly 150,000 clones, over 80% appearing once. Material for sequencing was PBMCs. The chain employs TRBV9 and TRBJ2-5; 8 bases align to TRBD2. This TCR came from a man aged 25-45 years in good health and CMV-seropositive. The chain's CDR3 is CASSVAGGGTQETQYF. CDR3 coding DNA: TGTGCCAGCAGCGTAGCCGGGGGGGGTACCCAAGAGACCCAGTACTTC. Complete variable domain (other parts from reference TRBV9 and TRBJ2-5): DSGVTQTPKHLITATGQRVTLRCSPRSGDLSVYWYQQSLDQGLQFLIQYYNGEERAKGNILERFSAQQFPDLHSELNLSSLELGDSALYFCASSVAGGGTQETQYFGPGTRLLVL.